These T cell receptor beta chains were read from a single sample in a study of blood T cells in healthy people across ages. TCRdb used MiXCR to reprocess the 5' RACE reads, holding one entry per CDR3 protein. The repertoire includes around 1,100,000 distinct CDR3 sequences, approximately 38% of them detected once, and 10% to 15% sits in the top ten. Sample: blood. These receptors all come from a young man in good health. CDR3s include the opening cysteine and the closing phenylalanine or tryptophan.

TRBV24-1 CATSPGGETQYF
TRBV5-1 CASSLGGGGTEAFF
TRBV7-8 CASSQLVGLTDTQYF
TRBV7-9 CASSLVPDNEQFF
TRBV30 CAWSQGPNEQFF
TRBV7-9 CASTENQGEAFF
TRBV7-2 CASSLDTNQETQFF
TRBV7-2 CASSPGGAVSYNEQFF
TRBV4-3 CASSRAGGRDNEQFF
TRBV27 CASSPRQGSLINEQYF
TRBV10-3 CAISEARVGGTTEAFF
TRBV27 CASSLSGTGRGGTQYF
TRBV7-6 CASSPSGTGIAEAFF
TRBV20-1 CSAEGWTEAFF